The T cell receptor beta chain under discussion was sequenced for a study of identical twins. Germline V lookup: CDR1 SGHTA, CDR2 FQGNSA. With 3 bases removed from V and 2 bases from J, the gap between germline ends came to 15 bases. CDR3 length equals 16 residues. MiXCR, run by TCRdb on the 5' RACE reads, gives a single entry per CDR3 protein. The sample carries under 250,000 distinct CDR3 sequences, roughly 9.4% recorded once. This sequence joins TRBV7-2 and TRBJ2-3, with D perhaps matching TRBD1 or TRBD2 (6 bases each). The clonotype was recovered from a woman aged 18 to 35 in good health. Sequenced input: memory (CD45RO+) T cells sorted from blood. In DNA, the CDR3 is TGTGCCAGCAGCTTCTGGGGGCGGGGCTACACAGATACGCAGTATTTT. Its translation: CASSFWGRGYTDTQYF.